A selection of T cell receptor beta chains follows, all from one sample in a study of cytomegalovirus exposure and HLA in healthy donors. The data were produced by immunoSEQ multiplex PCR, yet TCRdb's version contains in-frame clones alone and is incomplete. This sample contains about 210,000 clones. Sample: PBMCs. The receptor set was obtained from a woman aged 30 to 39 in good health and CMV-seropositive. Each CDR3 is given without its conserved first and last residue. Each record gives: V gene, J gene, CDR3 protein.

TRBV7-9	TRBJ1-1	ASSLQGGYTEAF
TRBV29-1	TRBJ1-5	SVSPGSNQPQH
TRBV5-6	TRBJ2-7	ASSLGQPTAYEQY
TRBV29-1	TRBJ2-3	SVLRSSGREGWTDTQY
TRBV7-2	TRBJ2-7	ASSLAGQSLYERY
TRBV28	TRBJ1-1	ASSSGNTEAF
TRBV7-2	TRBJ2-7	ASSLAGTSYEQY
TRBV7-2	TRBJ1-3	ASSLVGVSSGNTIY
TRBV5-4	TRBJ2-3	ASSLGGGRVDTQY
TRBV28	TRBJ2-3	ASKVTDTDTQY
TRBV5-5	TRBJ2-2	ASSLLNTGELF
TRBV5-1	NA	ASSLGQGAVEQY
TRBV9	TRBJ2-2	ASRLAGDLNTGELF
TRBV19	TRBJ1-2	ASSIGGGDYGYT
TRBV28	TRBJ1-4	ASTFGTGNEKLF
TRBV25-1	TRBJ1-4	ASSEYFRSRGGEKLF
TRBV18	TRBJ1-4	ASSRNRGRVEKLF
TRBV9	TRBJ2-1	ASSEDRSEYNEQF
TRBV10-2	TRBJ1-1	ASRSTGGTEAF
TRBV6-1	TRBJ2-2	ASSALGTPVTGELF
TRBV27	TRBJ2-6	ASSPDRGLSGANVLT
TRBV14	TRBJ2-7	ASSQDTGSSYEQY
TRBV4-1	TRBJ2-3	ASSHPRSSDTQY
TRBV6-1	TRBJ2-7	ASSEYEGLGSYEQY
TRBV6-4	TRBJ2-7	ASSEEGGEQY
TRBV16	TRBJ1-5	ASSGNGGAISQPQH
TRBV25-1	TRBJ1-6	ASTSTAYNSPLH
TRBV30	TRBJ2-1	AWSVAPSNNEQF
TRBV19	TRBJ2-6	ASSSLQGAFAGANVLT
TRBV19	TRBJ1-2	ASSATGSTYGYT
TRBV21-1	TRBJ1-5	ASSKNRGRGNQPQH
TRBV19	TRBJ1-5	ASSGGYNQPQH
TRBV21-1	TRBJ1-2	ASRKDRLDGYT
TRBV2	TRBJ2-4	ASSTNARGVD
TRBV7-2	TRBJ2-3	ASSLYPSTDTQY
TRBV6-5	TRBJ1-1	ASSRTGVYTEAF
TRBV6-1	TRBJ2-7	ASSGLTSGSNYEQY
TRBV11-2	TRBJ1-1	ASSFVLNTEAF
TRBV6-5	TRBJ1-1	ASSYGGGGEAF
TRBV5-8	TRBJ1-1	ASSDTGALNTEAF
TRBV6-1	TRBJ2-5	ASSVAGEETQY
TRBV15	TRBJ2-2	ATSSTRHITGELF
TRBV6-1	TRBJ1-1	ASSGQMNTEAF
TRBV28	TRBJ1-1	ASSLWQLNTEAF
TRBV28	TRBJ2-6	ASRKAASGANVLT
TRBV5-1	TRBJ1-6	ASSLQGDNSPLH
TRBV25-1	TRBJ2-4	ASSGQAGLTKNIQY
TRBV27	TRBJ2-3	ASSRLAGSTDTQY
TRBV29-1	TRBJ2-3	SVAQGGTDTQY
TRBV28	TRBJ2-1	ASSSARSSYNEQF
TRBV19	TRBJ2-6	ASRPDRAGANVLT
TRBV13	TRBJ1-4	ASSLVQGGTEKLF
TRBV6-1	TRBJ2-1	ASSAQGTSYNEQF
TRBV6-1	TRBJ1-1	ASREKGNTEAF